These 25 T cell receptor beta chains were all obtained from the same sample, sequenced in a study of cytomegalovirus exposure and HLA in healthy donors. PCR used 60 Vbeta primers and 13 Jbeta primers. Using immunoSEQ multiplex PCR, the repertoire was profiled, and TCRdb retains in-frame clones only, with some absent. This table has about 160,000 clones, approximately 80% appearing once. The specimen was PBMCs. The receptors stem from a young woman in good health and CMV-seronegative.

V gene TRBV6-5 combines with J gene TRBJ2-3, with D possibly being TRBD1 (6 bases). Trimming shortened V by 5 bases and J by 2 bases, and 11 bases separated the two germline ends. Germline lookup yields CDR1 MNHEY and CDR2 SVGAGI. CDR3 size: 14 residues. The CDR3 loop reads CASSIGQSTDTQYF. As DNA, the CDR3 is TGTGCCAGCAGTATCGGACAGTCCACAGATACGCAGTATTTT.

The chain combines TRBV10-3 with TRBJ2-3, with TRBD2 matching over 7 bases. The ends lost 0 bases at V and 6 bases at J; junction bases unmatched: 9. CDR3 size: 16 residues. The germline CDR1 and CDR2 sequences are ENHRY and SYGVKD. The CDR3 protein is CAISESTSRSGDTQYF. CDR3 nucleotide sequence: TGTGCCATCAGTGAGTCGACTAGCAGATCAGGCGATACGCAGTATTTT.

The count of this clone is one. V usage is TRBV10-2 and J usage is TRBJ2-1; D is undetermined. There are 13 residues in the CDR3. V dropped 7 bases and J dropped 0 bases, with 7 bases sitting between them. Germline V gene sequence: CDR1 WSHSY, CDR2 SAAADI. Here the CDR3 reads CASNRDSYNEQFF. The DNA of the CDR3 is TGCGCCAGCAACCGCGACTCCTACAATGAGCAGTTCTTC.

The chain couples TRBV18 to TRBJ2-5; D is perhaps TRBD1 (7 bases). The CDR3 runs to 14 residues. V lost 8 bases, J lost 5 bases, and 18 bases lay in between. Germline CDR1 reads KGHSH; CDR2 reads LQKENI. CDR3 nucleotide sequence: TGTGCCAGCCCGATAACAGCAGGGGGGGAGACCCAGTACTTC. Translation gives CASPITAGGETQYF.

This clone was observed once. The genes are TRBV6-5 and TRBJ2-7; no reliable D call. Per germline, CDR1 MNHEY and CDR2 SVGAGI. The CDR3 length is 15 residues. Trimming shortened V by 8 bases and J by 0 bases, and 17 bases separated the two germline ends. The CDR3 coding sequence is TGTGCCAGCGGGCAACTGCGAAGCTTCTCCTACGAGCAGTACTTC. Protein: CASGQLRSFSYEQYF.

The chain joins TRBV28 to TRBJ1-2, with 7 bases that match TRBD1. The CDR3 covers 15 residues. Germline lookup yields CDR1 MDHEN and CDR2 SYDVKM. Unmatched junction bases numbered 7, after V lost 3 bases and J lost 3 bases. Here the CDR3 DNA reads TGTGCCAGCAGTTTTCCGACAGGGATGGACTATGGCTACACCTTC. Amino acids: CASSFPTGMDYGYTF.

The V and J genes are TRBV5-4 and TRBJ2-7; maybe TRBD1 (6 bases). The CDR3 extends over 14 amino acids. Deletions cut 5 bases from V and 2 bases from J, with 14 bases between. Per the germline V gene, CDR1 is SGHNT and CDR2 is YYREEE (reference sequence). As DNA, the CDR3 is TGTGCCAGCAGATCCGGGACAAATCCCTACGAGCAGTACTTC. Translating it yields CASRSGTNPYEQYF.

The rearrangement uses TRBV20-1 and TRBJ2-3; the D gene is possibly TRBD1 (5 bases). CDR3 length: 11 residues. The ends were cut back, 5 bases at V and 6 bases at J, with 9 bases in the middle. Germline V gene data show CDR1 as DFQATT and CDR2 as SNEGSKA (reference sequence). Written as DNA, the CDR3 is TGCAGTGCTTCGAAGGGGGATACGCAGTATTTT. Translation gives CSASKGDTQYF.

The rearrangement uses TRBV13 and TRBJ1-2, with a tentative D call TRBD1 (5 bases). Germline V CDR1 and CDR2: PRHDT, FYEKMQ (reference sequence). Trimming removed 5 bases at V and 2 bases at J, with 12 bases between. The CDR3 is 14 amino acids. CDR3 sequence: CASSPPGINYGYTF. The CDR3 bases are TGTGCCAGCAGCCCGCCAGGGATAAACTATGGCTACACCTTC. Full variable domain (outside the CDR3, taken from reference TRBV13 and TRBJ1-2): AAGVIQSPRHLIKEKRETATLKCYPIPRHDTVYWYQQGPGQDPQFLISFYEKMQSDKGSIPDRFSAQQFSDYHSELNMSSLELGDSALYFCASSPPGINYGYTFGSGTRLTVV.

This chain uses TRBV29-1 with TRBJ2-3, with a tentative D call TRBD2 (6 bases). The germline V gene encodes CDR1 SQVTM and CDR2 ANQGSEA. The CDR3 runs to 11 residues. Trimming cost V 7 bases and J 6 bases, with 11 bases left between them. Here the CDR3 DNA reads TGCAGCGGCGGGGAAGCGGATACGCAGTATTTT. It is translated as CSGGEADTQYF.

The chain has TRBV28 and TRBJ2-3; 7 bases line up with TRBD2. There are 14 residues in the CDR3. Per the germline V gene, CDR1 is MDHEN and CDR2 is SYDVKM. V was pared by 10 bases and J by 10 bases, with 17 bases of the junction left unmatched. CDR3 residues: CATTWRGKGYSQYF. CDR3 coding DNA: TGTGCCACTACTTGGCGGGGGAAAGGGTATTCGCAGTATTTT.

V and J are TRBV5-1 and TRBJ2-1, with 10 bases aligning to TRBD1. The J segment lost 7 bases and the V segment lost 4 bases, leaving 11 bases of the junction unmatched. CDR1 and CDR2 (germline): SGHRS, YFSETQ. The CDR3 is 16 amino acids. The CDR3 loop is CASSQADRGAWNEQFF. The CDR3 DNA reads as TGCGCCAGCAGCCAAGCGGACAGGGGGGCCTGGAATGAGCAGTTCTTC.

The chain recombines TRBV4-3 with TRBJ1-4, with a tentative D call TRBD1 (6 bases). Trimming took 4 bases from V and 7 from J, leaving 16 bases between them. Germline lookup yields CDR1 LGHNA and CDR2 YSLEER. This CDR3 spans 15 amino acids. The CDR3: CASSPPRGGGEKLFF. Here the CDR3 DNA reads TGCGCCAGCAGCCCACCCAGAGGGGGGGGTGAAAAACTGTTTTTT.

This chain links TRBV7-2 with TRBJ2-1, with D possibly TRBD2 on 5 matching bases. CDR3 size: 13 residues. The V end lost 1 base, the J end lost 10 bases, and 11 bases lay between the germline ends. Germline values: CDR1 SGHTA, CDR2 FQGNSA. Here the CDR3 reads CASSLEVRREQFF. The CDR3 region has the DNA TGTGCCAGCAGCTTAGAGGTTAGGAGGGAGCAGTTCTTC.

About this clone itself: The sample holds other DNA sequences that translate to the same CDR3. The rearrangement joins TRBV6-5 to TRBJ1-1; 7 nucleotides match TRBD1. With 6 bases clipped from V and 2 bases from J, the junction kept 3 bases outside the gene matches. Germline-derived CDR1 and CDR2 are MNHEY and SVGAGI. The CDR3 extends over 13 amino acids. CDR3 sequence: CASSYRGNTEAFF. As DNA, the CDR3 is TGTGCCAGCAGCTACAGGGGAAACACTGAAGCTTTCTTT.

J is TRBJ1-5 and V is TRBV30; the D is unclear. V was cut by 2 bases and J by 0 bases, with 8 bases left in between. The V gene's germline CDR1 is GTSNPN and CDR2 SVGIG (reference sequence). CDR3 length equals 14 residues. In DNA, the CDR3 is TGTGCCTGGAGTAGTCAGTATAGCAATCAGCCCCAGCATTTT. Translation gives CAWSSQYSNQPQHF. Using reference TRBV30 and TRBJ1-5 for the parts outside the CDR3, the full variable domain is SQTIHQWPATLVQPVGSPLSLECTVEGTSNPNLYWYRQAAGRGLQLLFYSVGIGQISSEVPQNLSASRPQDRQFILSSKKLLLSDSGFYLCAWSSQYSNQPQHFGDGTRLSIL.

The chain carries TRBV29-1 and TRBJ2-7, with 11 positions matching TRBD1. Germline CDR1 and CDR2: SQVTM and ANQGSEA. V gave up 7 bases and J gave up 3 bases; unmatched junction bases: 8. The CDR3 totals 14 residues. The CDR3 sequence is CSAGTGGINYEQYF. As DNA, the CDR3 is TGCAGCGCGGGGACAGGGGGGATTAACTACGAGCAGTACTTC.

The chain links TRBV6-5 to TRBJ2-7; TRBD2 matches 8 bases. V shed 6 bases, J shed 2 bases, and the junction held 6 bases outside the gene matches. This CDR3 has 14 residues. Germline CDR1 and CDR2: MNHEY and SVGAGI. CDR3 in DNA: TGTGCCAGCAGACGGGGGGGGCTGACCTACGAGCAGTACTTC. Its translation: CASRRGGLTYEQYF.

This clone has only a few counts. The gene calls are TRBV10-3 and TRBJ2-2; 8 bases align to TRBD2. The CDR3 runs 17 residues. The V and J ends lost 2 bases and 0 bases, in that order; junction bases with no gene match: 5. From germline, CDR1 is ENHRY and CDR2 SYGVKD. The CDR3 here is CAISERQTSANTGELFF. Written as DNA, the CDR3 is TGTGCCATCAGTGAGCGTCAGACTAGCGCGAACACCGGGGAGCTGTTTTTT.

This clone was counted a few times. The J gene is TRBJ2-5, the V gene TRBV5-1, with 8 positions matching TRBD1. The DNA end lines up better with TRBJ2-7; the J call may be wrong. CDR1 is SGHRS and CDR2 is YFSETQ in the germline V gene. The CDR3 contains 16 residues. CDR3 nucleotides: TGCGCCAGCAGAATAGGACCGGGACAGGCCTCCTACGAGCAGTACTTC. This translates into CASRIGPGQASYEQYF.

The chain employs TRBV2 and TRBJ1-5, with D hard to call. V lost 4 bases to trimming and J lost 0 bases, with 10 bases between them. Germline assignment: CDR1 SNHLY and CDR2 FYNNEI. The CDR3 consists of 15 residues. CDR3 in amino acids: CASSGSDISNQPQHF. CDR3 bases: TGTGCCAGCAGTGGCTCAGACATTAGCAATCAGCCCCAGCATTTT.

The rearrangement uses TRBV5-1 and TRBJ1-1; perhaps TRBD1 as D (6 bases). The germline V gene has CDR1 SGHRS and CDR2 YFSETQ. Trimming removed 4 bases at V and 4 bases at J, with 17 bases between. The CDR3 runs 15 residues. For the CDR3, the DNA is TGCGCCAGCAGCCCAGGCGGGGGGGCAGGCACTGAAGCTTTCTTT. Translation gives CASSPGGGAGTEAFF.

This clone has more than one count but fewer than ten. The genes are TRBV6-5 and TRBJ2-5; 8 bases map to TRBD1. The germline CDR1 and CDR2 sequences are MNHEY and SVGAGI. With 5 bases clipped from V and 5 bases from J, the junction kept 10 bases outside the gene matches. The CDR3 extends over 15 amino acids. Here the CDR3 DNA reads TGTGCCAGCAGTCTAACTCCGGGACAGGTGGAGACCCAGTACTTC. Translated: CASSLTPGQVETQYF.

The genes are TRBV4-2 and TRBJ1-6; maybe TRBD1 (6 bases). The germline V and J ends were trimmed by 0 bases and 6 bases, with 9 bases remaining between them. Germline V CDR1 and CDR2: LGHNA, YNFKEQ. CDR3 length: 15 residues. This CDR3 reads CASSQEQGGNSPLHF. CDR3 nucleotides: TGTGCCAGCAGCCAAGAACAAGGGGGTAATTCACCCCTCCACTTT.

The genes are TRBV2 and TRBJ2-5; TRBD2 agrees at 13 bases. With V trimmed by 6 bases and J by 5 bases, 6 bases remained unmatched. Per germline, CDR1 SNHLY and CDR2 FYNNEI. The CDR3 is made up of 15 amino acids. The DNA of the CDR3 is TGTGCCAGCAGCCTGGGACTAGCGGGATCGGAGACCCAGTACTTC. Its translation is CASSLGLAGSETQYF.